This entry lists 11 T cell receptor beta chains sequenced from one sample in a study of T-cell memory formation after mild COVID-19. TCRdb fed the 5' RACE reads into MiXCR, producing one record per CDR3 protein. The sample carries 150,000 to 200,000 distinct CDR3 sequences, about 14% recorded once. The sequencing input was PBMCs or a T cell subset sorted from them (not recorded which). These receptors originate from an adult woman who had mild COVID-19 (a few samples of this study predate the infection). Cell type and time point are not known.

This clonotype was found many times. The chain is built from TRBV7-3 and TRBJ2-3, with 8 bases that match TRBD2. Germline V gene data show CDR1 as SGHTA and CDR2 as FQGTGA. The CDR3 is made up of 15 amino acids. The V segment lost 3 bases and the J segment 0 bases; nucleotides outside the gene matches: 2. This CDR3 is CASSFLAGSTDTQYF. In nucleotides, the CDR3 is TGTGCCAGCAGCTTCTTAGCGGGGAGCACAGATACGCAGTATTTT.

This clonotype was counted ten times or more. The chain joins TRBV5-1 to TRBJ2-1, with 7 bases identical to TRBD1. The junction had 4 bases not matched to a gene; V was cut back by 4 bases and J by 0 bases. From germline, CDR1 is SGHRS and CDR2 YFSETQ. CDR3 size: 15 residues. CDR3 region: CASSGTASSYNEQFF. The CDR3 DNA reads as TGCGCCAGCAGCGGGACAGCTAGCTCCTACAATGAGCAGTTCTTC.

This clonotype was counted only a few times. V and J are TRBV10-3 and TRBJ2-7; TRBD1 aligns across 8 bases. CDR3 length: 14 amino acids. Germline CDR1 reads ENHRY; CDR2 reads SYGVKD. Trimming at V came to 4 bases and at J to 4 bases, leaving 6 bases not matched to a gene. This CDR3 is CAISVDRGPYEQYF. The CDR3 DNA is TGTGCCATCAGTGTTGACAGGGGACCATACGAGCAGTACTTC.

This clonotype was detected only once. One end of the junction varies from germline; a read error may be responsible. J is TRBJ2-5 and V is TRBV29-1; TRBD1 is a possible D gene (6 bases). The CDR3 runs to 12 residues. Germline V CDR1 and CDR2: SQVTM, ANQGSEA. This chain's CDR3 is CSVGRGQETKYF. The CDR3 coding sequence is TGCAGCGTTGGCAGGGGCCAAGAGACCAAGTACTTC.

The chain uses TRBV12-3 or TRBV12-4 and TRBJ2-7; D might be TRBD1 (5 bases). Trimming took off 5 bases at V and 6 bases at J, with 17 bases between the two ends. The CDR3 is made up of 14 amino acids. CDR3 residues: CASSPPRWQGEQYF. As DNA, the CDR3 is TGTGCCAGCAGTCCCCCCCGTTGGCAGGGCGAGCAGTACTTC.

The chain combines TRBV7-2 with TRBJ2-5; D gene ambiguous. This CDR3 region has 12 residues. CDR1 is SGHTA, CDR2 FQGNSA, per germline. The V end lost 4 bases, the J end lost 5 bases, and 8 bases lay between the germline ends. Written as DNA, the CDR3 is TGTGCCAGCAGCTATTACCCGGAGACCCAGTACTTC. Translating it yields CASSYYPETQYF.

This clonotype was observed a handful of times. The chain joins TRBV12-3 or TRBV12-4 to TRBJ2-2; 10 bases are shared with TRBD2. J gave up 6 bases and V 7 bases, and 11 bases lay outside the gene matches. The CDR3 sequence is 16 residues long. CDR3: CASNLRLAGVSGELFF. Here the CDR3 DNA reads TGTGCCAGCAATCTACGGCTAGCGGGAGTCTCCGGGGAGCTGTTTTTT.

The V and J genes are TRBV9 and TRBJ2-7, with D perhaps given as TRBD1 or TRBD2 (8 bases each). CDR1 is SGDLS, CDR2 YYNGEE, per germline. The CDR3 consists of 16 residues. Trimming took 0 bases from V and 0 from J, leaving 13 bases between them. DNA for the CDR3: TGTGCCAGCAGCGTAGGACAGGGGACTAGCTCCTACGAGCAGTACTTC. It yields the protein CASSVGQGTSSYEQYF.

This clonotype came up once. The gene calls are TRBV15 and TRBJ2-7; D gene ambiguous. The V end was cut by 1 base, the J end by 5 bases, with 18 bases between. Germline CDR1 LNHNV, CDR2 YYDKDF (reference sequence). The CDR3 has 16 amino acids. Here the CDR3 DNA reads TGTGCCACCAGCAGAGCGGCCGTGACTTCTACCAACGAGCAGTACTTC. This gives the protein CATSRAAVTSTNEQYF.

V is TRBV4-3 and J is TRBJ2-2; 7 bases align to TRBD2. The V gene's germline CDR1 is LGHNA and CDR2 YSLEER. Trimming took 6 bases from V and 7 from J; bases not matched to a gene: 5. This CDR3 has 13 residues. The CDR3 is CASRAGLLGELFF. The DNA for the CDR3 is TGCGCCAGCAGAGCGGGACTCCTCGGGGAGCTGTTTTTT.

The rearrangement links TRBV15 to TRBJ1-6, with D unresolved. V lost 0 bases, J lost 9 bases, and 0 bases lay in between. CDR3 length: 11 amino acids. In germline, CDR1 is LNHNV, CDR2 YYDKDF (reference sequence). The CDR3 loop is CATSRDSPLHF. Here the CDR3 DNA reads TGTGCCACCAGCAGAGATTCACCCCTCCACTTT.